The clone carrying this T cell receptor beta chain was observed at least ten times. This CDR3 has 15 residues. J gave up 5 bases and V 1 base, and 6 bases lay outside the gene matches. In germline, CDR1 is MGHRA, CDR2 YSYEKL. Donors comprised healthy HIV-negative adults lacking recent acute infections or vaccinations. At the deep level, the assay was run. As originally analysed: ImmunoSEQ only sent back junction sequences with no quality scores, so filtering was done differently. TCRdb's table, derived via immunoSEQ multiplex PCR, lists solely in-frame clones and lacks some. V and J calls and clone size are those listed in that table; D and trimming were worked out from the DNA. Here the sample spans about 520,000 clones, 81% being singletons. This specimen comes from a study of shared clonotypes between healthy human individuals. Looking at the study overall: Sampling drew on donors who were a couple of women and three men aged 18 to 49.

This clonotype originated in a middle-aged woman in good health. Some clones in this sample may be carry-over from other donors' samples. The sequencing input was PBMCs. The rearrangement links TRBV4-1 to TRBJ2-7; 9 bases fit TRBD1. This chain's CDR3 is CASSQGGTGWDEQYF. CDR3 nucleotide sequence: TGCGCCAGCAGCCAAGGCGGGACAGGGTGGGACGAGCAGTACTTC.